The clone carrying this TCR beta chain came up once. Its antigen is still unknown. Prepared TCR beta cDNA libraries contained unique molecular identifiers. Out of roughly 0.85 to 10 million T cells, about 460,000 cDNA molecules were generated. TCRdb ran MiXCR on the PCR reads and lists one entry per CDR3 protein. In the table there are about 560,000 distinct CDR3 sequences, around 44% of which are singletons. These data come from a study of post-analysis software for immune sequencing data. General observations from the study: Compared with controls, patients had more of roughly five TRBV segments, including TRBV5-6, TRBV5-1 and TRBV20-1. Multiple sclerosis patients had significantly lower normalized Chao1 diversity than controls. Strong co-clustering by F measure was evident for samples that had been prepared in the same batch.

Trimming took off 5 bases at V and 3 bases at J, with 13 bases between the two ends. The CDR3 spans 14 residues. Per the germline V gene, CDR1 is SEHNR and CDR2 is FQNEAQ (reference sequence). Sequencing was performed on blood. The chain has TRBV7-9 and TRBJ2-5; D remains ambiguous. This sequence originates from a girl aged 5-17 years with multiple sclerosis. CDR3 residues: CASSAAPEKETQYF. The CDR3 DNA reads TGTGCCAGCAGCGCAGCCCCAGAAAAAGAGACCCAGTACTTC.